This T cell receptor (beta chain) was captured by sequencing in a study of T-cell reconstitution after alpha-beta-depleted transplantation in children. The ends were cut back, 3 bases at V and 5 bases at J, with 14 bases in the middle. CDR1 is SEHNR, CDR2 FQNEAQ, per germline (reference sequence). The CDR3 is made up of 15 amino acids. Unique molecular identifiers were used to barcode this TCRbeta library. MiXCR was run by TCRdb on the PCR reads, yielding one entry per CDR3 protein. The top ten hold roughly 7% of the sample, which has approximately 93,000 distinct CDR3 sequences, 6.5% to 8.5% seen once. Only a few counts were recorded for this clonotype.

The source was PBMCs from the stem cell graft donor, collected from the stem cell graft. The sequence derives from a human donor who donated a stem cell graft to a child with congenital amegakaryocytic thrombocytopenia. The chain couples TRBV7-9 to TRBJ1-5, with D perhaps TRBD1 (6 bases). CDR3 sequence (DNA): TGTGCCAGCAGCTTTACCGGGGGCAAAGATCAGCCCCAGCATTTT. It is translated as CASSFTGGKDQPQHF.